This TCR beta chain was sequenced for a study of blood T cell repertoires in COVID-19. The CDR3 spans 13 residues. The germline V and J ends were trimmed by 3 bases and 11 bases, with 14 bases remaining between them. Germline CDR1 SEHNR, CDR2 FQNEAQ (reference sequence). Clinical history reported by participants formed the basis on which cohorts were assigned. TCRdb's table, derived via immunoSEQ multiplex PCR, lists solely in-frame clones and lacks some. The top ten hold 2.3% of the sample, which has 250,000 to 300,000 clones, approximately 90% seen once. Sequencing was done on a sample of PBMCs or T cells enriched from blood (not recorded which). The TCR sequence derives from a woman between 40 and 55 years old with acute COVID-19. The J gene is TRBJ1-5, the V gene TRBV7-9; D perhaps matches TRBD1 (5 bases). CDR3 in amino acids: CASSFRGEWAQHF. The DNA for the CDR3 is TGTGCCAGCAGCTTCCGGGGGGAATGGGCCCAGCATTTT.